The T cell receptor (beta chain) under discussion was sequenced for a study of Graves' ophthalmopathy and Graves' hyperthyroidism. The CDR3 runs 14 residues. Trimming shortened V by 3 bases and J by 5 bases, and 13 bases separated the two germline ends. Orbital computed tomography, thyroid ultrasound, TRAb, serum thyroxine and clinical symptoms formed the basis of diagnosis. The authors isolated PBMCs from more than 9 ml of fresh peripheral blood. RNA transcripts served as template for amplifying TCR beta CDR3 sequences. The authors performed first-round RT-PCR with HTBI primers and then a second-round multiplex PCR. In TCRdb, the multiplex PCR reads were re-called with MiXCR into one record per CDR3 protein. The sample contains almost 750,000 distinct CDR3 sequences, 40% of which appear only once.

The chain links TRBV12-3 or TRBV12-4 to TRBJ2-5; perhaps TRBD1 as D (6 bases). This clonotype was sampled from an adult man with Graves' ophthalmopathy. The specimen sequenced was peripheral blood. CDR3 protein: CASSFNRAGETQYF. The CDR3 nucleotides read TGTGCCAGCAGTTTTAACAGGGCGGGTGAGACCCAGTACTTC.